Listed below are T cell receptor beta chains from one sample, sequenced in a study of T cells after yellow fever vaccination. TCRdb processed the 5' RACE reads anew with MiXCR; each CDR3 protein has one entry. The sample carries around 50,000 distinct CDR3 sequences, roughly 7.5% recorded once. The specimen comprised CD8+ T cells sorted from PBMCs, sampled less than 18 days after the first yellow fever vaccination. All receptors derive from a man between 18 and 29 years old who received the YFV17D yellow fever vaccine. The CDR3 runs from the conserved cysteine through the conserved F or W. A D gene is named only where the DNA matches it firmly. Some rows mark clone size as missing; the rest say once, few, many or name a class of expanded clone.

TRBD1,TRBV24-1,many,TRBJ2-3,TGTGCCACCAGTGAACGCGGACAGGGGACGGCAGATACGCAGTATTTT,CATSERGQGTADTQYF
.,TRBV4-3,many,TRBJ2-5,TGCGCCAGCAGCGGAAGGGTAGGAGGGGAGACCCAGTACTTC,CASSGRVGGETQYF
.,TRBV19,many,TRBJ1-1,TGTGCCAGTACTTACGCAGGAGGCACTGAAGCTTTCTTT,CASTYAGGTEAFF
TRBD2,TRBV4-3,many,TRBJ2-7,TGCGCCAGCAGCCGGACTAGCGGGGCCGCCTACGAGCAGTACTTC,CASSRTSGAAYEQYF
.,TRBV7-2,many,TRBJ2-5,TGTGCCAGCAGCTACAGGGCTTTGCAAGAGACCCAGTACTTC,CASSYRALQETQYF
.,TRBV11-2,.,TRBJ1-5,TGTGCCAGCAGCTCCGTGAGGGGTTCTCAGGCGGGGAGCAATCAGCCCCAGCATTTT,CASSSVRGSQAGSNQPQHF
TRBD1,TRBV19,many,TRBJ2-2,TGTGCCAGTAGCCCTAGGGACAGGGGAACCGGGGAGCTGTTTTTT,CASSPRDRGTGELFF
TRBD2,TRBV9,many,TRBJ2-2,TGTGCCAGCAGCGGAGGACTAGCGGGGGGTCCCCTGTTTTTT,CASSGGLAGGPLFF
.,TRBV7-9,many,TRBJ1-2,TGTGCCAGCAGCCCGCAGAGTCCTAACTATGGCTACACCTTC,CASSPQSPNYGYTF
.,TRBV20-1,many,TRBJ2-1,TGCAGTGCTAGGAGCGTAGGCTCCTACAATGAGCAGTTCTTC,CSARSVGSYNEQFF
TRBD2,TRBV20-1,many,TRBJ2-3,TGCAGTGCTATTAGCGGGGGAGGCGGTAATACGCAGTATTTT,CSAISGGGGNTQYF
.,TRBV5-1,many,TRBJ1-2,TGCGCCAGCAGCCGGGACACCAACTATGGCTACACCTTC,CASSRDTNYGYTF
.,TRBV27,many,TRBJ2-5,TGTGCCAGCAGTCAATGGGGGTACCAAGAGACCCAGTACTTC,CASSQWGYQETQYF
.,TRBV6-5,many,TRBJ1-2,TGTGCCAGCAGTTACTCGGAAGGGTCTAATGGCTACACCTTC,CASSYSEGSNGYTF
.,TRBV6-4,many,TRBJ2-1,TGTGCCAGCAGCCCCGGGAGAGGGGCCAATGAGCAGTTCTTC,CASSPGRGANEQFF
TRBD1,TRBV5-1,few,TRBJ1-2,TGCGCCAGCAGCTGGGACAGGGGGCGCGATGGCTACACCTTC,CASSWDRGRDGYTF
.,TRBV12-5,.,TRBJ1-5,TGTGCTAGTGCCCAGGGTCCGATCAATCAGCCCCAGCATTTT,CASAQGPINQPQHF
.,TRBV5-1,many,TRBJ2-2,TGCGCCAGCCAGGCCTACCGGGCTGCGAACACCGGGGAGCTGTTTTTT,CASQAYRAANTGELFF
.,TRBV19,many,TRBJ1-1,TGTGCCAGTAGTATCGGGGCCAGGTCCAACACTGAAGCTTTCTTT,CASSIGARSNTEAFF
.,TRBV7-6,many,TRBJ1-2,TGTGCCAGCAGTGGCGAGGCCCACTATGGCTACACCTTC,CASSGEAHYGYTF
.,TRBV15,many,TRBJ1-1,TGTGCCACCCAATCCACAGGGAACACTGAAGCTTTCTTT,CATQSTGNTEAFF
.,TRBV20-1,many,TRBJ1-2,TGCAGCAAACGGGACATGTATGGCTACACCTTC,CSKRDMYGYTF
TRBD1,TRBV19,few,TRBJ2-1,TGTGCCAGTAGGCACAGGGGATTCGGCAATGAGCAGTTCTTC,CASRHRGFGNEQFF
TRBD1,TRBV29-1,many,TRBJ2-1,TGCAGCGCTAGAACAGGGGTCAGCAATGAGCAGTTCTTC,CSARTGVSNEQFF
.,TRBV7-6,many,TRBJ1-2,TGTGCCAGCAGCCCACAGGGTGTCTATGGCTACACCTTC,CASSPQGVYGYTF
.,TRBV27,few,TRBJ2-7,TGTGCCAGCAGTTTATCGAGAACCTCCGAGCAGTACTTC,CASSLSRTSEQYF
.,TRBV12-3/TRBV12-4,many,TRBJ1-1,TGTGCCAGCACCTCAGGGGTTTTGAACACTGAAGCTTTCTTT,CASTSGVLNTEAFF
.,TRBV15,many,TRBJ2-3,TGTGCCACCAGCAGAGGGACCAGGAGCGCAGATACGCAGTATTTT,CATSRGTRSADTQYF
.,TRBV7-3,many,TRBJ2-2,TGTGCCAGCAGCCCCCGGGGCAGGGGAGGAATGAGGTGGCCCGGGGAGCTGTTTTTT,CASSPRGRGGMRWPGELFF
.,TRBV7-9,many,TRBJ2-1,TGTGCCAGCAGGCCGTTCGGCGGAGGCTCCTACAATGAGCAGTTCTTC,CASRPFGGGSYNEQFF
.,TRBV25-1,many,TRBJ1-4,TGTGCCAGCAGTGAATCCCCGGCAGGGATCGGAGAAAAACTGTTTTTT,CASSESPAGIGEKLFF
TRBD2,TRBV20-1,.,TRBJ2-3,TGCTGTGCTATTAGCGGGGGGGCCCCTACCACAGATACGCAGTATTTT,CCAISGGAPTTDTQYF
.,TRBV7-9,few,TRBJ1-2,TGTGCCGCGGGCTTCGGCTATGGCTACACCTTC,CAAGFGYGYTF
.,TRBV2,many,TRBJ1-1,TGTGCCAGCGCCATGAACACTGAAGCTTTCTTT,CASAMNTEAFF
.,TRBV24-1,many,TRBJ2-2,TGTGCCACCACGCGAGCCGACGGGGAGCTGTTTTTT,CATTRADGELFF
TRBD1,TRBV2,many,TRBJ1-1,TGTGCCAGCAGGCAGGGGGTCGTCGCTGAAGCTTTCTTT,CASRQGVVAEAFF
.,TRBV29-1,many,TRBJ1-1,TGCAGCACCCAGGGGCCGGCGGACACTGAAGCTTTCTTT,CSTQGPADTEAFF
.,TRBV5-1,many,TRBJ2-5,TGCGCCAGCAGCTTGCCCAGACAAGAGACCCAGTACTTC,CASSLPRQETQYF
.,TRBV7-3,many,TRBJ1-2,TGTGCCAGCAGCCCAAGCCCGGACCCAGGGTATGGCTACACCTTC,CASSPSPDPGYGYTF
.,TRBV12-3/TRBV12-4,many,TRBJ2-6,TGTGCCAGCAGTTTGGCGAACCCCAGCGCTGGGGCCAACGTCCTGACTTTC,CASSLANPSAGANVLTF
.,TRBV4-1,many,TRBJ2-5,TGCGCCAGCAGCCAAGTTTGGCGGAGCCAAGAGACCCAGTACTTC,CASSQVWRSQETQYF